The sequence of this TCR beta chain was determined in a study of shared clonotypes between healthy human individuals. PCR replicates from unsorted PBMC used about 290 ng DNA, and this amount was around 28,000 T cell genomes. TCRdb keeps only in-frame clones here, not all; method: immunoSEQ multiplex PCR. The sample has 400,000 to 550,000 clones, 79% seen once. The junction had 13 bases not matched to a gene; V was cut back by 2 bases and J by 5 bases. Germline CDR1 and CDR2: MNHNS and SASEGT. The CDR3 is 17 amino acids. The chain links TRBV6-1 to TRBJ2-5, with TRBD2 matching 8 bases. This TCR derives from a woman aged 40 to 50 in good health. Some clones in this sample may be carry-over from other donors' samples. The sequencing sample was made of PBMCs. The CDR3 here is CASSERMTGGPGETQYF. In DNA, the CDR3 is TGTGCCAGCAGTGAAAGAATGACGGGAGGGCCGGGTGAGACCCAGTACTTC.